This TCR beta chain was identified during a study of Ad26.COV2.S vaccination and SARS-CoV-2 variants. CDR3 size: 14 residues. Germline assignment: CDR1 KGHDR and CDR2 SFDVKD. V lost 7 bases, J lost 5 bases, and 5 bases stayed unmatched. Only in-frame clones appear in the TCRdb table, and some are missing; sequencing was by immunoSEQ multiplex PCR. The sample includes about 350,000 clones, just over 90% of them seen just once. The source is a human donor who had recovered from COVID-19. The sequencing here drew on peripheral blood, taken after recovery from COVID-19. V and J are TRBV24-1 and TRBJ2-1, with 9 positions matching TRBD2. The DNA of the CDR3 is TGTGCCACCAGCGTAGCGGGGGACAACAATGAGCAGTTCTTC. This codes for CATSVAGDNNEQFF.